This T cell receptor (beta chain) was sequenced during a study of OX40 agonist ivuxolimab in advanced cancers. About the study: Enrolled patients in dose escalation had cancers that were hepatocellular carcinoma, melanoma, renal cell or head and neck cancer.

Notes on this clone: The antigen remains unidentified.

Points from the study as a whole: The study found among the lowest clonal expansion in partial responders at 0.1-3.0 mg/kg. Mean expanded clone counts were higher in CD8+ than CD4+ T cells. There were also nonresponders showing low normalized T-cell clonal expansion.

Profiling relied on immunoSEQ multiplex PCR, and the TCRdb table lists in-frame clones only, not all of them. Of 73,000 or so clones listed, just over 85% are singletons. The CDR3 covers 16 residues. CDR1 and CDR2 (germline): SNHLY, FYNNEI. Trimming at V came to 0 bases and at J to 6 bases, leaving 4 bases not matched to a gene. The material was CD4+ or CD8+ T cells sorted from blood, obtained in a trial of the OX40 agonist ivuxolimab. This receptor was obtained from an adult with an advanced solid tumor such as melanoma, head and neck, liver or kidney cancer. This sequence joins TRBV2 and TRBJ1-6; TRBD1 aligns across 8 bases. This chain's CDR3 is CASSEARDRSNSPLHF. In DNA, the CDR3 is TGTGCCAGCAGTGAAGCGAGGGACAGGAGTAATTCACCCCTCCACTTT.